This TCR beta chain was sequenced in a study of Ad26.COV2.S vaccination and SARS-CoV-2 variants. Germline V CDR1 and CDR2: KGHSH, LQKENI. The CDR3 has 17 amino acids. The trim removed 0 bases at V and 5 bases at J, leaving 11 bases unmatched. Assay used: immunoSEQ multiplex PCR; TCRdb lists only in-frame clones, some missing. The sample lists 400,000 to 450,000 clones, about 90% occurring once. Stated treatment: around 19 received Ad26.COV2.S at low or high dose, single or two shots; about 5 received placebo; per-sample allocation not given. The samples were gathered on day 63 after the first injection of vaccine or placebo.

The source of this sequence is a person between 18 and 59 years old who received the Ad26.COV2.S COVID-19 vaccine or a placebo. J is TRBJ2-5 and V is TRBV18; 8 nucleotides align to TRBD1. The input for sequencing was peripheral blood, taken in a trial of Ad26.COV2.S vaccine versus placebo. CDR3 region: CASSPPGQGAHGETQYF. The CDR3 nucleotides are TGTGCCAGCTCACCACCGGGTCAGGGGGCGCACGGGGAGACCCAGTACTTC.